Shown below are 10 T cell receptor beta chains from a single sample sequenced in a study of cytomegalovirus exposure and HLA in healthy donors. Researchers ran the PCR with 60 Vbeta and 13 Jbeta primers. Profiled with immunoSEQ multiplex PCR; TCRdb holds only in-frame clones, not every one. The sample lists some 95,000 clones, roughly 71% seen once, with more than 15% in the top ten. Sequencing was performed on PBMCs. Receptor source: a young woman in good health and CMV-seropositive.

The genes are TRBV11-2 and TRBJ2-1; D possibly corresponds to TRBD2 (5 bases). Between the trimmed V and J ends, which lost 5 bases and 9 bases, there was a span of 14 bases. This CDR3 has 13 amino acids. Germline CDR1 is SGHAT and CDR2 is FQNNGV. The CDR3 spells CASSPRRWAEQFF. Here the CDR3 DNA reads TGTGCCAGCAGCCCGCGGAGGTGGGCTGAGCAGTTCTTC.

V and J are TRBV7-2 and TRBJ2-1, with D tentatively TRBD1 (6 bases). The CDR3 runs 15 residues. V dropped 8 bases and J dropped 8 bases, with 22 bases sitting between them. Germline V gene data show CDR1 as SGHTA and CDR2 as FQGNSA. The DNA of the CDR3 is TGTGCCAGCTCCTCCAGACACCAGGGGACCTATGAGCAGTTCTTC. Its protein product is CASSSRHQGTYEQFF.

The J gene is TRBJ2-5, the V gene TRBV29-1; 14 positions match TRBD2. The J call is uncertain, as TRBJ2-7 better fits the DNA end. Germline CDR1 is SQVTM and CDR2 is ANQGSEA. This CDR3 comprises 13 residues. Written as DNA, the CDR3 is TGCAGCGTGGGAGGACTAGCGGGAGGCGAGCAGTACTTC. It encodes CSVGGLAGGEQYF.

This clone appeared once. The chain employs TRBV9 and TRBJ1-1; D not certain. Germline CDR1 is SGDLS and CDR2 is YYNGEE. Trimming pared 0 bases from V and 0 bases from J, leaving 12 bases between. The CDR3 consists of 16 residues. The CDR3 region has the DNA TGTGCCAGCAGCGTAGGGGCCCAGACCCTGAACACTGAAGCTTTCTTT. Protein: CASSVGAQTLNTEAFF. Together with reference TRBV9 and TRBJ1-1, the CDR3 gives the full variable domain: DSGVTQTPKHLITATGQRVTLRCSPRSGDLSVYWYQQSLDQGLQFLIQYYNGEERAKGNILERFSAQQFPDLHSELNLSSLELGDSALYFCASSVGAQTLNTEAFFGQGTRLTVV.

The chain combines TRBV7-2 with TRBJ2-1; 7 bases align to TRBD2. This CDR3 is built from 15 residues. With V trimmed by 4 bases and J by 6 bases, 9 bases remained unmatched. CDR1 SGHTA and CDR2 FQGNSA come from the germline V gene. The CDR3 is CASSSRTSMSNEQFF. CDR3 in DNA: TGTGCCAGCAGCTCCCGGACTAGTATGAGCAATGAGCAGTTCTTC.

The CDR3 here is CTSSLYRVPHQETQYF. The CDR3, as DNA: TGCACCAGCAGCCTCTACAGGGTCCCCCATCAAGAGACCCAGTACTTC. The chain has TRBV1 and TRBJ2-5; the table's D gene call, TRBD1, was not cross checked with the DNA. TRBV1 is labeled a pseudogene. CDR3 length equals 16 residues.

V and J are TRBV7-2 and TRBJ1-4; the D is unclear. In germline, CDR1 is SGHTA, CDR2 FQGNSA. CDR3 length: 15 amino acids. The V end lost 5 bases, the J end lost 4 bases, and 14 bases lay between the germline ends. CDR3 sequence reads: CASSPGEQNNEKLFF. The CDR3 DNA reads as TGTGCCAGCAGCCCAGGTGAACAGAATAATGAAAAACTGTTTTTT.

A remark on this clone: At one end the junction does not follow the germline gene, possibly because of a read error. V usage is TRBV10-3 and J usage is TRBJ2-7; D not certain. CDR3 length: 13 amino acids. CDR1 ENHRY and CDR2 SYGVKD come from the germline V gene. This CDR3 is CTISEETAYEQYF. CDR3 coding DNA: TGTACCATCAGCGAAGAAACAGCCTACGAGCAGTACTTC.

The chain recombines TRBV25-1 with TRBJ1-1; D not resolved. Germline assignment: CDR1 MGHDK and CDR2 SYGVNS. Trimming cost V 0 bases and J 7 bases, with 9 bases left between them. The CDR3 length is 13 residues. The CDR3 DNA follows: TGTGCCAGCAGTGAATATGGGCAGGTTGAAGCTTTCTTT. Its translation is CASSEYGQVEAFF.

This chain joins TRBV18 and TRBJ2-1; 7 positions agree with TRBD1. V shed 0 bases and J 9 bases; nucleotides not matched to a gene: 11. Germline lookup yields CDR1 KGHSH and CDR2 LQKENI. This CDR3 spans 16 amino acids. The CDR3, as DNA: TGTGCCAGCTCACCACCATGGTTTCAGGGGGACAGTGAGCAGTTCTTC. This codes for CASSPPWFQGDSEQFF.